These 10 T cell receptor beta chains were sequenced from one sample in a study of cytomegalovirus exposure and HLA in healthy donors. Profiled with immunoSEQ multiplex PCR; TCRdb holds only in-frame clones, not every one. The sample includes hundreds of thousands of clones, more than 75% of them seen just once. The specimen was PBMCs. The receptors here all came from a man between 18 and 35 years old in good health and CMV-seropositive.

This chain joins TRBV19 and TRBJ1-5, with D perhaps matching TRBD1 (5 bases). V was cut by 0 bases and J by 5 bases, with 8 bases left in between. Germline CDR1 is LNHDA and CDR2 is SQIVND (reference sequence). The length of the CDR3 is 14 residues. CDR3 DNA: TGTGCCAGTAGTATAGATCTGGGGGATCAGCCCCAGCATTTT. It encodes CASSIDLGDQPQHF.

This clone showed up just a few times. This chain links TRBV6-1 with TRBJ1-1; the D is unclear. The CDR3 totals 14 residues. The V end lost 10 bases, the J end lost 0 bases, and 15 bases lay between the germline ends. Germline CDR1 reads MNHNS; CDR2 reads SASEGT. CDR3 DNA sequence: TGTGCCACCAACCAGGACTACTTGAACACTGAAGCTTTCTTT. It encodes CATNQDYLNTEAFF.

This clone is a singleton in its sample. The CDR3 protein is CASSLVRDSYEQYF. For the CDR3, the DNA is TGTGCCAGCAGCTTAGTTCGGGACAGTTACGAGCAGTACTTC. The V call is TRBV11-2, the J call TRBJ2-7, with TRBD1 identical over 7 bases. This CDR3 comprises 14 residues. The J segment lost 4 bases and the V segment lost 1 base, leaving 4 bases of the junction unmatched. The germline CDR1 and CDR2 sequences are SGHAT and FQNNGV.

The J gene is TRBJ1-5, the V gene TRBV18; unclear D gene. Trimming stripped 3 bases from V and 6 bases from J, with 9 bases between. Germline CDR1 is KGHSH and CDR2 is LQKENI. This CDR3 is 13 amino acids long. The CDR3 reads CASSPNSGQPQHF. The DNA of the CDR3 is TGTGCCAGCTCACCGAATTCTGGTCAGCCCCAGCATTTT.

The gene calls are TRBV4-3 and TRBJ1-1, with D possibly TRBD1 on 5 matching bases. This CDR3 is 14 amino acids long. Trimming stripped 1 base from V and 5 bases from J, with 11 bases between. Looked up from germline, CDR1 is LGHNA and CDR2 is YSLEER. This CDR3 is CASSQGGWGTEAFF. DNA of the CDR3: TGCGCCAGCAGCCAAGGGGGCTGGGGGACTGAAGCTTTCTTT.

This chain joins TRBV7-2 and TRBJ1-1; D is unresolved. Trimming shortened V by 3 bases and J by 13 bases, and 18 bases separated the two germline ends. Germline V gene sequence: CDR1 SGHTA, CDR2 FQGNSA. CDR3 size: 13 residues. The DNA for the CDR3 is TGTGCCAGCAGCTTGTGGGGTGGGGAAGAGCTTTTCTTT. This gives the protein CASSLWGGEELFF.

CDR3 loop: CASSLGGTLSSYEQYF. The CDR3 bases are TGTGCCAGCAGCTTGGGTGGGACCCTTAGCTCCTACGAGCAGTACTTC. The rearrangement links TRBV7-2 to TRBJ2-7; either TRBD1 or TRBD2 may supply D (5 bases each). The V gene's germline CDR1 is SGHTA and CDR2 FQGNSA. The CDR3 is made up of 16 amino acids. The V end lost 3 bases, the J end lost 0 bases, and 15 bases lay between the germline ends.

This chain links TRBV7-2 with TRBJ1-5, with 8 bases aligning to TRBD1. The CDR3 totals 16 residues. J was trimmed by 1 base and V by 1 base; bases with no gene match: 3. Germline CDR1 reads SGHTA; CDR2 reads FQGNSA. The CDR3 DNA reads as TGTGCCAGCAGCTTAGGGACAGGGAGGAGCAATCAGCCCCAGCATTTT. As protein: CASSLGTGRSNQPQHF.

The V call is TRBV27, the J call TRBJ2-7, with D unclear. Trimming cost V 3 bases and J 2 bases, with 8 bases left between them. Germline CDR1 MNHEY, CDR2 SMNVEV (reference sequence). The CDR3 extends over 13 amino acids. CDR3 nucleotides: TGTGCCAGCAGTTTTGCACCTACCTACGAGCAGTACTTC. It codes for CASSFAPTYEQYF.

V is TRBV27 and J is TRBJ1-2, with TRBD1 matching over 8 bases. V lost 5 bases to trimming and J lost 4 bases; unmatched junction nucleotides: 15. The germline CDR1 and CDR2 sequences are MNHEY and SMNVEV (reference sequence). This CDR3 has 17 amino acids. The CDR3 DNA follows: TGTGCCAGCAGTCCCCGCGGTGAGGACAGGGCCCTCTATGGCTACACCTTC. Protein product: CASSPRGEDRALYGYTF.